One and the same sample provided the 4 T cell receptor beta chains below, sequenced in a study of OX40 agonist ivuxolimab in advanced cancers. Measured with immunoSEQ multiplex PCR; TCRdb has only the in-frame clones, and not every one. The sample lists approximately 40,000 clones; 82% were seen once. This sample comprised CD4+ or CD8+ T cells sorted from blood, obtained in a trial of the OX40 agonist ivuxolimab. The origin of the receptors is an adult with an advanced solid tumor such as melanoma, head and neck, liver or kidney cancer.

The chain has TRBV27 and TRBJ2-7; D perhaps matches TRBD1 (6 bases). V was clipped by 6 bases and J by 3 bases, with 9 bases between them. This CDR3 contains 12 residues. CDR1 and CDR2 from the germline V gene are MNHEY and SMNVEV (reference sequence). DNA for the CDR3: TGTGCCAGCAGAACAGGGTACTACGAGCAGTACTTC. This gives the protein CASRTGYYEQYF.

This chain uses TRBV19 with TRBJ1-4; a possible D gene is TRBD1 (5 bases). CDR3 length: 15 amino acids. The ends were cut back, 5 bases at V and 1 base at J, with 11 bases in the middle. Germline V lookup: CDR1 LNHDA, CDR2 SQIVND (reference sequence). The CDR3 DNA reads as TGTGCCAGTAGTGAAGGGACGGGAACTAATGAAAAACTGTTTTTT. This translates into CASSEGTGTNEKLFF.

V is TRBV5-1 and J is TRBJ2-1, with 11 bases lining up with TRBD2. The germline V gene encodes CDR1 SGHRS and CDR2 YFSETQ. The CDR3 has 17 amino acids. The ends lost 4 bases at V and 5 bases at J; junction bases unmatched: 11. CDR3 sequence reads: CASSRYPASGRNNEQFF. DNA of the CDR3: TGCGCCAGCAGCCGCTACCCAGCTAGCGGGAGGAACAATGAGCAGTTCTTC.

This clone was observed once. The genes are TRBV7-7 and TRBJ2-2; 8 bases map to TRBD1. V gave up 3 bases and J gave up 5 bases; unmatched junction bases: 5. The V gene's germline CDR1 is SSHAT and CDR2 FNYEAQ (reference sequence). This CDR3 is built from 15 residues. This chain's CDR3 is CASSFRTGQTGELFF. For the CDR3, the DNA is TGTGCCAGCAGCTTTAGGACAGGGCAAACCGGGGAGCTGTTTTTT.